This T cell receptor beta chain was observed in a study of response to subunit inactivated influenza vaccine. This clonotype was detected ten times or more. Its antigen is still unknown. Each CDR3 protein is one row after TCRdb ran MiXCR on the RT-PCR reads. This table has about 500,000 distinct CDR3 sequences, 6% to 9% appearing once. Study-wide points: The authors suggested that few new T cells are recruited per seasonal influenza vaccination.

Trimming took 3 bases from V and 7 from J; bases not matched to a gene: 14. Germline lookup yields CDR1 ENHRY and CDR2 SYGVKD. There are 16 residues in the CDR3. The V gene is TRBV10-3, the J gene TRBJ1-2, with 7 bases fitting TRBD1. This receptor was taken from a man aged 50 to 75 who received an inactivated influenza vaccine. Source: PBMCs from blood, taken less than 30 months after vaccination. DNA of the CDR3: TGTGCCATCAGTGACTCGACAGGGAAGAGAGGCGGTGGCTACACCTTC. This translates into CAISDSTGKRGGGYTF.